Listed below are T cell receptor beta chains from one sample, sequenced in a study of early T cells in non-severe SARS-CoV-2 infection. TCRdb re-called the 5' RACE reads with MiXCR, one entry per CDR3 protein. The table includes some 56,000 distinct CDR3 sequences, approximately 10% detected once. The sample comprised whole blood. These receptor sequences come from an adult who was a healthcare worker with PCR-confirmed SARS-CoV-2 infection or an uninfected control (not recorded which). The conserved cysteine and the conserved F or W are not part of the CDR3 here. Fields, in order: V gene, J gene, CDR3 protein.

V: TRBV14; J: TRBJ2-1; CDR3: ASSQGRREGLQDEQF
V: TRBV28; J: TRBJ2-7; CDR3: ASSSTLGLAGDYEQY
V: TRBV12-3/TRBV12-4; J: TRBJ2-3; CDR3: ASSFMNTQY
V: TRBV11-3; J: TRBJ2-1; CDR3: ASSFRIQPYNEQF
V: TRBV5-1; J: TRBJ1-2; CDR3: ASSLDAGVDYGYT
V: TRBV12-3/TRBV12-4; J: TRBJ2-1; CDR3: ASSSDRGTHNEQF
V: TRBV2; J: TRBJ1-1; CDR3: ASIYDWREAF
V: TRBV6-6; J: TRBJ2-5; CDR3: ASSDSRGRETQY
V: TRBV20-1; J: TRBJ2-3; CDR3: SALQGTTDTQY
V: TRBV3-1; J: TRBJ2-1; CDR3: ASSQRLALTGNEQF
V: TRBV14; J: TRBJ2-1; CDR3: ASSQDQRNEQF
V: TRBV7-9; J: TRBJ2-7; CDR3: ASSSSGTFYEQY
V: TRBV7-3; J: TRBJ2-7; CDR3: ASSLRQGSYEQY
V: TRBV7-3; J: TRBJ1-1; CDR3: ASSRARGTEAF
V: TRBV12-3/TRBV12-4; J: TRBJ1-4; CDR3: ASTLELTGKEKLF
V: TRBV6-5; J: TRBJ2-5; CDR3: ASSELGGETQY
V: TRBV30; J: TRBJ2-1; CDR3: AWSGPERGEQF
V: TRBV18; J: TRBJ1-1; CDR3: ASSPSRDLNTEAF
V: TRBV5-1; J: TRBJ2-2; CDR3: ASSFGTADTGELF
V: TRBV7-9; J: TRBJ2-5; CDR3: ASSSPRVQETQY
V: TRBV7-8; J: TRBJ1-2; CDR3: ASSLVGNYGYT
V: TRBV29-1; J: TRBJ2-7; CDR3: SGGGGDGGDEQY
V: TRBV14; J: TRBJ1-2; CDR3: ASSQDPNGRGYGYT
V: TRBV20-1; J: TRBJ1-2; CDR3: SARDPRPNYGYT
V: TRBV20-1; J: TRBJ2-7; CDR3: SAIGFGQAPEQY